The rows below give T cell receptor beta chains drawn from one sample of a study of blood T cell repertoires in COVID-19. Sequenced by immunoSEQ multiplex PCR; TCRdb stores in-frame clones only, minus some. This table holds more than 100,000 clones, about four fifths found once. The sequencing sample was made of peripheral blood. Every receptor here comes from a woman under 40 who had recovered from COVID-19. Each CDR3 is given with its conserved first and last residue. A D gene is named only where the DNA matches it firmly. Size tells how often a clone was seen (once, few, many) or the class of an expanded clone, and some rows leave it out.

clone size	V gene	D gene	J gene	CDR3 protein	CDR3 DNA
.	TRBV18	TRBD2	TRBJ2-1	CASSPSGAGDNEQFF	TGTGCCAGCTCACCGTCCGGGGCGGGGGACAATGAGCAGTTCTTC
.	TRBV4-2	TRBD2	TRBJ2-7	CASSPRTSGDSYEQYF	TGTGCCAGCAGCCCCCGGACTAGCGGGGACTCCTACGAGCAGTACTTC
.	TRBV5-4	.	TRBJ2-7	CASSRRGGDYEQYF	TGTGCCAGCAGCCGAAGAGGGGGGGACTACGAGCAGTACTTC
.	TRBV13	.	TRBJ2-1	CASSYNTGNNEQFF	TGTGCCAGCAGCTATAATACAGGGAACAATGAGCAGTTCTTC
.	TRBV6-6	.	TRBJ1-5	CASSWSVAQPQHF	TGTGCCAGCAGTTGGTCCGTGGCTCAGCCCCAGCATTTT
few	TRBV28	TRBD1	TRBJ1-5	CASTSGGDSAVSHF	TGTGCCAGCACCTCAGGGGGTGACAGCGCCGTCTCGCATTTT
.	TRBV5-4	.	TRBJ1-3	CASSLGGSGNTIYF	TGTGCCAGCAGCTTGGGAGGGTCTGGAAACACCATATATTTT
.	TRBV11-3	.	TRBJ2-2	CASSLDRAGELFF	TGTGCCAGCAGCTTAGATAGAGCCGGGGAGCTGTTTTTT
.	TRBV29-1	.	TRBJ1-1	CSVKRNTGAFF	TGCAGCGTGAAGCGGAATACCGGGGCTTTCTTT
.	TRBV5-4	TRBD2	TRBJ2-1	CASSSATSGSRLGTNEQFF	TGTGCCAGCAGCTCGGCGACTAGCGGGAGTCGGTTGGGAACCAATGAGCAGTTCTTC
.	TRBV3-1/TRBV3-2	.	TRBJ2-5	CASSQDPWAETQYF	TGTGCCAGCAGCCAAGATCCATGGGCTGAGACCCAGTACTTC
.	TRBV7-7	.	TRBJ1-3	CASSLGWPGAAGNTIYF	TGTGCTAGCAGCTTAGGATGGCCAGGGGCTGCTGGAAACACCATATATTTT
.	TRBV6-5	TRBD1	TRBJ2-7	CASSWTGGSYEQYF	TGTGCCAGCAGCTGGACAGGGGGGTCCTACGAGCAGTACTTC
.	TRBV5-6	TRBD1	TRBJ1-2	CASRDDRGAMGGYGYTF	TGTGCCAGCAGAGACGACAGGGGCGCCATGGGAGGCTATGGCTACACCTTC
.	TRBV5-1	.	TRBJ2-2	CASSPSLSSGELFF	TGCGCCAGCAGCCCCTCTTTATCCTCCGGGGAGCTGTTTTTT
.	TRBV5-6	.	TRBJ1-1	CASSLAPGVNTEAFF	TGTGCCAGCAGCTTGGCCCCGGGGGTGAACACTGAAGCTTTCTTT
once	TRBV6-1	.	TRBJ2-3	CASSEWKRSSYEDTQYF	TGTGCCAGCAGTGAATGGAAAAGGTCTAGCTATGAAGATACGCAGTATTTT
.	TRBV18	.	TRBJ1-1	CASSPPFPGDPNTEAFF	TGTGCCAGCTCACCACCTTTTCCGGGAGACCCGAACACTGAAGCTTTCTTT
.	TRBV7-8	.	TRBJ2-1	CASSLVRGSYNEQFF	TGTGCCAGCAGCTTAGTGCGCGGCTCCTACAATGAGCAGTTCTTC
.	TRBV15	TRBD1	TRBJ2-5	CATSRGGNRGAETQYF	TGTGCCACCAGCAGAGGAGGTAACAGGGGGGCAGAGACCCAGTACTTC
.	TRBV2	.	TRBJ2-3	CASRGWGLSTDTQYF	TGTGCCAGCAGGGGGTGGGGGCTTAGCACAGATACGCAGTATTTT
.	TRBV7-9	TRBD2	TRBJ2-5	CASSLVGSGSKVETQYF	TGTGCCAGCAGCTTAGTGGGTAGCGGGAGTAAAGTGGAGACCCAGTACTTC
once	TRBV19	TRBD2	TRBJ2-1	CASSIGASGGPNEQFF	TGTGCCAGTAGTATAGGGGCTAGCGGGGGGCCCAATGAGCAGTTCTTC